This T cell receptor beta chain comes out of a study of chemoradiotherapy in HPV16-positive cancers. Overall study: Two HPV16-positive patients' cells yielded candidate HPV-specific clones and common motifs. Study-wide points: Candidate HPV-specific clones and E7-related TCR motifs grew in tumor during treatment.

To note about this clone: Its antigen is undetermined.

Libraries were prepared by immunoSEQ multiplex PCR; TCRdb keeps only in-frame clonotypes and omits some of them. The sample shows 4,000 to 5,000 clones, approximately 95% of them seen only once. Trimming removed 7 bases from V and 8 bases from J, with 17 bases in between. The CDR3 loop spans 13 amino acids. Germline V gene data show CDR1 as MDHEN and CDR2 as SYDVKM. Repertoires were sampled repeatedly during chemoradiotherapy. The sample here was tumor tissue, taken from a patient who underwent chemoradiotherapy. The rearrangement uses TRBV28 and TRBJ1-1, with no clear D. The origin of this receptor is a human donor with HPV-associated anogenital cancer. The CDR3 nucleotides read TGTGCCAGCACCACGGCTTCCAGTATCGAAGCTTTCTTT. Translation gives CASTTASSIEAFF.